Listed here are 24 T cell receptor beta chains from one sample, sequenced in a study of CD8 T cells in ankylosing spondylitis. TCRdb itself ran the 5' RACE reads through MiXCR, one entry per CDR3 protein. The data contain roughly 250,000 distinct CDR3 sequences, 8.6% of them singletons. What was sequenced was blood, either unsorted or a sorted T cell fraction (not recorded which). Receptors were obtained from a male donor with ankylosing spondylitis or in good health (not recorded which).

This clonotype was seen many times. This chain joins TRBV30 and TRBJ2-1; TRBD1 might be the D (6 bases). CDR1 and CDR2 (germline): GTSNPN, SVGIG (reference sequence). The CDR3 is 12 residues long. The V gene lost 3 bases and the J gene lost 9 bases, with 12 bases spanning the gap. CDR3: CAWRPGHFEQFF. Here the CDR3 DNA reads TGTGCCTGGAGACCGGGACACTTTGAGCAGTTCTTC.

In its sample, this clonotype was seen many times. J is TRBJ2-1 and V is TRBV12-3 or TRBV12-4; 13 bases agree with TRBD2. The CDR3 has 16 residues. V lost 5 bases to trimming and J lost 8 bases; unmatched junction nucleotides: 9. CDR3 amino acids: CASSRSGTSGIDEQFF. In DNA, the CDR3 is TGTGCCAGCAGTCGCTCCGGGACTAGCGGGATAGATGAGCAGTTCTTC.

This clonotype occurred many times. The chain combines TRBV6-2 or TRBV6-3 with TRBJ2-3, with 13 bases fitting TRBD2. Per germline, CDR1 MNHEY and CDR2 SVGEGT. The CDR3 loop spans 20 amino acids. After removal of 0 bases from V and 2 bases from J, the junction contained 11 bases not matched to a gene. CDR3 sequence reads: CASSYSTIRGLAGITDTQYF. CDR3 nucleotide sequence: TGTGCCAGCAGTTACTCGACGATTAGGGGACTAGCGGGGATCACAGATACGCAGTATTTT.

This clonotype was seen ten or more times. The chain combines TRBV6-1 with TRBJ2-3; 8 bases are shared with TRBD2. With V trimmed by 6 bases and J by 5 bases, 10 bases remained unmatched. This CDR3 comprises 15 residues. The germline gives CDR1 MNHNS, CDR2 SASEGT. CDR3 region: CASRVHSGIEDTQYF. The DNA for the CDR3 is TGTGCCAGCAGAGTTCATAGCGGGATAGAAGATACGCAGTATTTT.

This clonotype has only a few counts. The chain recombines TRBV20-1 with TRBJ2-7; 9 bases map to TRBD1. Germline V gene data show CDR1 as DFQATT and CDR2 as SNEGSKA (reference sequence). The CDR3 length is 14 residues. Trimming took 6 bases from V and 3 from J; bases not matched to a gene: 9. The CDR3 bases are TGCAGTGCCAGTAGTGGGACAGGGTACTACGAGCAGTACTTC. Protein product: CSASSGTGYYEQYF.

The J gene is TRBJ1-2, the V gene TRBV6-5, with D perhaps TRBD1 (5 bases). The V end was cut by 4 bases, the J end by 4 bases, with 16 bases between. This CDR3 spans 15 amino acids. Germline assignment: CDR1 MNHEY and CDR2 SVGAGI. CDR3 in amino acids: CASSCLGPRFYGYTF. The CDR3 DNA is TGTGCCAGCAGTTGCCTGGGGCCCCGATTCTATGGCTACACCTTC.

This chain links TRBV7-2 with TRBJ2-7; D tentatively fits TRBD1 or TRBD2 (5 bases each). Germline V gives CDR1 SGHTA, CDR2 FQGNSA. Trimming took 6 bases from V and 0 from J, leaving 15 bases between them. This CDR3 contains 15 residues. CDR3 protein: CASSSPGRGSYEQYF. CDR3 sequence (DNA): TGTGCCAGCAGTTCACCGGGACGGGGCTCCTACGAGCAGTACTTC.

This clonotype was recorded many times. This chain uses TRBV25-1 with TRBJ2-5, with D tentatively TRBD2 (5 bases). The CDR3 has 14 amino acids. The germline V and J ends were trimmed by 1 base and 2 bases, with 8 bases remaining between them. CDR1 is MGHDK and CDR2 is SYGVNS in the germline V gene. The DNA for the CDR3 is TGTGCCAGCAGTGAATCAGGAGGTCAAGAGACCCAGTACTTC. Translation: CASSESGGQETQYF. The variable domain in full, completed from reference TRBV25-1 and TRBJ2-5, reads EADIYQTPRYLVIGTGKKITLECSQTMGHDKMYWYQQDPGMELHLIHYSYGVNSTEKGDLSSESTVSRIRTEHFPLTLESARPSHTSQYLCASSESGGQETQYFGPGTRLLVL.

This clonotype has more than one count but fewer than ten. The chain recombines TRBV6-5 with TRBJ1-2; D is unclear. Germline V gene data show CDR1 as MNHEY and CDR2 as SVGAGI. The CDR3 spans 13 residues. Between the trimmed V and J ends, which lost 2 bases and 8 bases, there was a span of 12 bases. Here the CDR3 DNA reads TGTGCCAGCAGTTACGAGACGGGCCACGGCTACACCTTC. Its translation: CASSYETGHGYTF.

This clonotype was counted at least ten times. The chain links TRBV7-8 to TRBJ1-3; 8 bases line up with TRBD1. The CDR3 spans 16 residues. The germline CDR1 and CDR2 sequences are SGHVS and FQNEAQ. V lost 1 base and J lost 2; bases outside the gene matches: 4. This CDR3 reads CASSLGQGKTGNTIYF. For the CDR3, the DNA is TGTGCCAGCAGCTTAGGACAGGGGAAAACTGGAAACACCATATATTTT. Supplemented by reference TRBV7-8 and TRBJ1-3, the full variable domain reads GAGVSQSPRYKVAKRGQDVALRCDPISGHVSLFWYQQALGQGPEFLTYFQNEAQLDKSGLPSDRFFAERPEGSVSTLKIQRTQQEDSAVYLCASSLGQGKTGNTIYFGEGSWLTVV.

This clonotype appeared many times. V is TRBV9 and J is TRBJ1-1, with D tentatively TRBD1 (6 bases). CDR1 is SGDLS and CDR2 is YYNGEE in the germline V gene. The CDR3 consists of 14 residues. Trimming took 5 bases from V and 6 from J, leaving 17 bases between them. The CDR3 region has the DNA TGTGCCAGCAGTGCCTTTAAAGGGGGACCTGAAGCTTTCTTT. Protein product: CASSAFKGGPEAFF.

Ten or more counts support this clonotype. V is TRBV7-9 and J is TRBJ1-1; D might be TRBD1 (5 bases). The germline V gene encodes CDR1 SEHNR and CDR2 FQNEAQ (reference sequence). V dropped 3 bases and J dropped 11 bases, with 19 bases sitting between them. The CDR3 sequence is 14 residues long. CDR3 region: CASSFSGRGDTAFF. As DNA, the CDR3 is TGTGCCAGCAGCTTTTCGGGACGGGGAGATACGGCTTTCTTT.

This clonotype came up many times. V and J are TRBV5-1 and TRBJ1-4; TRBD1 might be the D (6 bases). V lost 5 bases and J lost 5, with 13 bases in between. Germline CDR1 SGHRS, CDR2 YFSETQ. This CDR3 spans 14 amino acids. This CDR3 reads CASRPTGTNEKLFF. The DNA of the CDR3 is TGCGCCAGCAGGCCGACAGGCACCAATGAAAAACTGTTTTTT.

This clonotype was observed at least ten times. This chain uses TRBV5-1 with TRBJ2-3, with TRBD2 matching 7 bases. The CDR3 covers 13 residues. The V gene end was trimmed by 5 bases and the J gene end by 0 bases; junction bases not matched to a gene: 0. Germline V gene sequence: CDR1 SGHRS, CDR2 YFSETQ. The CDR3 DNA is TGCGCCAGCAGGGGGGGGAGCACAGATACGCAGTATTTT. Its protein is CASRGGSTDTQYF.

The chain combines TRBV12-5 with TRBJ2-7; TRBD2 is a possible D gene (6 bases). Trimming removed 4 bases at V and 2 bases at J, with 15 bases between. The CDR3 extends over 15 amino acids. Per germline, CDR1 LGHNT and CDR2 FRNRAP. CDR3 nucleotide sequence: TGTGCTAGTGGTTGGACCGGGACTCCAGCCTACGAGCAGTACTTC. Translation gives CASGWTGTPAYEQYF.

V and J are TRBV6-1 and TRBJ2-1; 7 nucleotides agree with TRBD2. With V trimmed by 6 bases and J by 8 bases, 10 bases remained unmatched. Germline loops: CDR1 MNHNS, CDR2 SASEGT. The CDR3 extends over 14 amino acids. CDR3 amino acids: CASSETGRWDEQFF. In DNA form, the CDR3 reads TGTGCCAGCAGCGAAACCGGGAGGTGGGATGAGCAGTTCTTC.

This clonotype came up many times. CDR3 protein: CSAPAGAKSTDTQYF. The CDR3 nucleotides read TGCAGTGCCCCCGCGGGGGCGAAAAGCACAGATACGCAGTATTTT. The rearrangement links TRBV20-1 to TRBJ2-3; tentative D call: TRBD2 (7 bases). Between the trimmed V and J ends, which lost 6 bases and 0 bases, there was a span of 16 bases. The CDR3 spans 15 residues. Germline loops: CDR1 DFQATT, CDR2 SNEGSKA (reference sequence).

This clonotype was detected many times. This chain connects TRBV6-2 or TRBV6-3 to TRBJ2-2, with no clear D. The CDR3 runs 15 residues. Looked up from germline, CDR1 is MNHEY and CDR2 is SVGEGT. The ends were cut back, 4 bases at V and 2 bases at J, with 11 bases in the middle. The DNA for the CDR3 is TGTGCCAGCAGTTTCCACACTACCAACACCGGGGAGCTGTTTTTT. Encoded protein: CASSFHTTNTGELFF.

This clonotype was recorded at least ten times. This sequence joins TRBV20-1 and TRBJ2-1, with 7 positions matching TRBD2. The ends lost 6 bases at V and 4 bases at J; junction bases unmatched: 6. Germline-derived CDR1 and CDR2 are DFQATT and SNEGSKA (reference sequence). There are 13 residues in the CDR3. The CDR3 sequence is CSAAGLIYNEQFF. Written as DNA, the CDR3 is TGCAGTGCAGCGGGACTAATTTACAATGAGCAGTTCTTC.

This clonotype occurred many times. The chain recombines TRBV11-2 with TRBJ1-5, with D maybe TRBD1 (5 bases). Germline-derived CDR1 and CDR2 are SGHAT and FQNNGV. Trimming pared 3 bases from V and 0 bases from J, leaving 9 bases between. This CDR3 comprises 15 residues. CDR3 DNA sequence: TGTGCCAGCAGCTTGTCCCAGGGTAGCAATCAGCCCCAGCATTTT. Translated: CASSLSQGSNQPQHF.

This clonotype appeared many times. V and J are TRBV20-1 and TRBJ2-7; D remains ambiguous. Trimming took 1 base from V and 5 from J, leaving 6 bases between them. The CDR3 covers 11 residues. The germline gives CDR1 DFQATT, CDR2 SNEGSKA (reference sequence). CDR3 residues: CSARGIDEQYF. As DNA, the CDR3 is TGCAGTGCTAGAGGAATAGACGAGCAGTACTTC.

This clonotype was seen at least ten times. The CDR3 loop is CASSRKPQGAYEQYF. DNA for the CDR3: TGTGCCAGCAGCAGGAAACCACAGGGGGCCTACGAGCAGTACTTC. The chain carries TRBV5-6 and TRBJ2-7; 8 bases are shared with TRBD1. The CDR3 is 15 residues long. V shed 4 bases and J 2 bases; nucleotides not matched to a gene: 8. The germline V gene encodes CDR1 SGHDT and CDR2 YYEEEE.

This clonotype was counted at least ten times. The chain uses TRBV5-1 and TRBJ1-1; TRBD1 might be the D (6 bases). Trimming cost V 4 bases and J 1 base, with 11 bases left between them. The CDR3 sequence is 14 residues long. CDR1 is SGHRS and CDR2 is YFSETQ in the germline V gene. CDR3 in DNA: TGCGCCAGCAGCGCCGGGACACCGAACACTGAAGCTTTCTTT. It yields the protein CASSAGTPNTEAFF.

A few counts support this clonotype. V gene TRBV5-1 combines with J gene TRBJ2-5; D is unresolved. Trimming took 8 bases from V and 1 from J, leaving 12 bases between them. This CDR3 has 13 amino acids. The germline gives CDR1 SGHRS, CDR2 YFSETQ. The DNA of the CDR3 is TGCGCCAGTCTAGACGGACGCCAAGAGACCCAGTACTTC. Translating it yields CASLDGRQETQYF.